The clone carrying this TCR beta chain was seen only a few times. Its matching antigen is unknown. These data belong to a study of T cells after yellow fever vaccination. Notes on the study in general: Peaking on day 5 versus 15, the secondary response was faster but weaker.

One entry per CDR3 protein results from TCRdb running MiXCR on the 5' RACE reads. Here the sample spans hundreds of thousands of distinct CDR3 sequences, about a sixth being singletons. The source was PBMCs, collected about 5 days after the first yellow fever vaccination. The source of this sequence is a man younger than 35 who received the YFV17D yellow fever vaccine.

The CDR3 here is CSARVTTNEKLFF. In DNA, the CDR3 is TGCAGTGCCAGGGTTACAACTAATGAAAAACTGTTTTTT. The chain joins TRBV20-1 to TRBJ1-4, with D tentatively TRBD1 (5 bases). From germline, CDR1 is DFQATT and CDR2 SNEGSKA (reference sequence). Trimming cost V 6 bases and J 0 bases, with 8 bases left between them. The CDR3 is 13 residues long.